These 7 T cell receptor beta chains were sequenced from one sample in a study of cytomegalovirus exposure and HLA in healthy donors. PCR was performed using 60 Vbeta and 13 Jbeta primers. Some clones are missing from TCRdb's copy, which holds only in-frame ones; the method was immunoSEQ multiplex PCR. This table has about 180,000 clones, 70% to 80% appearing once. The sample taken for sequencing was PBMCs. These receptors originate from a male donor in good health and CMV-seronegative.

The chain couples TRBV6-5 to TRBJ2-3, with D tentatively TRBD1 (6 bases). The CDR3 totals 15 residues. Germline V lookup: CDR1 MNHEY, CDR2 SVGAGI. V dropped 2 bases and J dropped 1 base, with 10 bases sitting between them. Written as DNA, the CDR3 is TGTGCCAGCAGTTACACAGGGTTGGGCACAGATACGCAGTATTTT. This translates into CASSYTGLGTDTQYF.

J is TRBJ2-1 and V is TRBV7-3; 8 bases are shared with TRBD1. There are 16 residues in the CDR3. Germline V gene lookup returns CDR1 SGHTA and CDR2 FQGTGA. J lost 4 bases, V lost 5 bases, and 10 bases had no gene match. The DNA for the CDR3 is TGTGCCAGCAGCCCCCAGACAGGGGCCAAATACAATGAGCAGTTCTTC. It specifies CASSPQTGAKYNEQFF.

This sequence joins TRBV11-2 and TRBJ1-1; TRBD1 matches at 7 bases. The germline gives CDR1 SGHAT, CDR2 FQNNGV. Germline trimming cut 3 bases from V and 8 bases from J; bases unmatched to any gene: 9. The CDR3 is 14 residues long. The CDR3 reads CASSLDHRGFEAFF. In nucleotides, the CDR3 is TGTGCCAGCAGCTTGGATCACAGGGGTTTCGAAGCTTTCTTT.

On this clone: The identical CDR3 is also encoded by other nucleotide sequences in the sample. The chain joins TRBV7-2 to TRBJ1-1; D is perhaps TRBD1 (6 bases). The germline gives CDR1 SGHTA, CDR2 FQGNSA. V gave up 2 bases and J gave up 0 bases, with 7 bases separating them. The CDR3 totals 14 residues. The CDR3 region has the DNA TGTGCCAGCAGCTTAAGGGGGATGAACACTGAAGCTTTCTTT. Its translation: CASSLRGMNTEAFF.

The rearrangement links TRBV7-2 to TRBJ2-7; 8 bases are shared with TRBD1. CDR1 and CDR2 from the germline V gene are SGHTA and FQGNSA. The length of the CDR3 is 15 residues. J was trimmed by 3 bases and V by 1 base; bases with no gene match: 5. CDR3 amino acids: CASSLGTGKFYEQYF. CDR3 DNA sequence: TGTGCCAGCAGCTTAGGGACAGGGAAATTCTACGAGCAGTACTTC. Filled out from reference TRBV7-2 and TRBJ2-7, the complete variable domain reads GAGVSQSPSNKVTEKGKDVELRCDPISGHTALYWYRQSLGQGLEFLIYFQGNSAPDKSGLPSDRFSAERTGGSVSTLTIQRTQQEDSAVYLCASSLGTGKFYEQYFGPGTRLTVT.

This chain joins TRBV15 and TRBJ1-5; the match to TRBD1 covers 8 bases. V trimming: 2 bases; J trimming: 1 base; junction bases outside the gene matches: 10. The CDR3 extends over 18 amino acids. Per the germline V gene, CDR1 is LNHNV and CDR2 is YYDKDF (reference sequence). This CDR3 reads CATSRNYDRGGSNQPQHF. The CDR3, as DNA: TGTGCCACCAGCAGAAACTATGACAGGGGTGGAAGCAATCAGCCCCAGCATTTT. The full variable domain, with the rest looked up from reference TRBV15 and TRBJ1-5, is DAMVIQNPRYQVTQFGKPVTLSCSQTLNHNVMYWYQQKSSQAPKLLFHYYDKDFNNEADTPDNFQSRRPNTSFCFLDIRSPGLGDTAMYLCATSRNYDRGGSNQPQHFGDGTRLSIL.

This clone showed up just a few times. The chain is built from TRBV7-2 and TRBJ1-4; no clear D. This CDR3 comprises 13 residues. Germline assignment: CDR1 SGHTA and CDR2 FQGNSA. V shed 2 bases and J shed 8 bases, with 9 bases lying between them. The CDR3 sequence: CASSLTAGEKLFF. In DNA form, the CDR3 reads TGTGCCAGCAGCTTAACGGCGGGCGAAAAACTGTTTTTT.